A selection of T cell receptor beta chains follows, all from one sample in a study of T-cell memory formation after mild COVID-19. TCRdb reprocessed the 5' RACE reads via MiXCR and lists one record per CDR3 protein. The repertoire holds hundreds of thousands of distinct CDR3 sequences, with approximately 15% as singletons. Sequencing used PBMCs or a T cell subset sorted from them (not recorded which). The receptor set was obtained from an adult woman who had mild COVID-19 (a few samples of this study predate the infection). Cell type and time point are not known. Each CDR3 is given with its conserved first and last residue. A D gene is named only where the DNA matches it firmly. Some rows mark clone size as missing; the rest say once, few, many or name a class of expanded clone.

D gene,V gene,clone size,J gene,CDR3 DNA,CDR3 protein
.,TRBV21-1,many,TRBJ2-1,TGTGCCAGCAGCATACGGACAGACGCAAGCTCCTACAATGAGCAGTTCTTC,CASSIRTDASSYNEQFF
TRBD1,TRBV3-1,few,TRBJ2-2,TGTGCCAGCAGTCGGACAGGGGCCGTTACCGGGGAGCTGTTTTTT,CASSRTGAVTGELFF
TRBD1,TRBV7-9,.,TRBJ1-3,TGTGCCAGCGGGGACAGCGGAAACACCATATATTTT,CASGDSGNTIYF
TRBD1,TRBV6-5,few,TRBJ1-1,TGTGCCAGCAGGGGGACAGGGATCGCGCGGAACACTGAAGCTTTCTTT,CASRGTGIARNTEAFF
TRBD2,TRBV5-1,.,TRBJ2-1,TGCGCCAGCAGCTCTGATCCTAGCGGGAGACTGTTACGGAAGTTCTTC,CASSSDPSGRLLRKFF
TRBD2,TRBV15,.,TRBJ2-7,TGTGCCACCAGCAGAGCGGGGGGATCCACCTACGAGCAGTACTTC,CATSRAGGSTYEQYF
TRBD2,TRBV5-1,.,TRBJ2-5,TGCGCCAGCATGAATCTCCTAGCGGGGTATCAAGAGACCCAGTACTTC,CASMNLLAGYQETQYF
.,TRBV10-3,few,TRBJ2-3,TGTGCCATCAGGGGTTTTACGGGTCCAGATACGCAGTATTTT,CAIRGFTGPDTQYF
.,TRBV4-1,.,TRBJ1-2,TGCGCCAGCAGCCAAGAACCGCCAGGGGTGGGATCCTATGGCTACACCTTC,CASSQEPPGVGSYGYTF
.,TRBV5-1,few,TRBJ2-7,TGCGCCAGCAGCTGGCGGGACAGACCTCTAACCCAATACGAGCAGTACTTC,CASSWRDRPLTQYEQYF
.,TRBV18,.,TRBJ1-3,TGTGCCAGCTCACCCCCGCCTCGTCACACCATATATTTT,CASSPPPRHTIYF
TRBD1,TRBV18,.,TRBJ1-6,TGTGCCAGCTCCGACAGGGACGCGGGACCCCTCCACTTT,CASSDRDAGPLHF
TRBD1,TRBV4-1,.,TRBJ1-6,TGCGCCAGCAGCCAACCCACAGGGGGCGGCGAGGGATCCTATAATTCACCCCTCCACTTT,CASSQPTGGGEGSYNSPLHF
.,TRBV19,few,TRBJ1-6,TGTGCCAGTAGTGCCCCGACCGCGGGTAATTCACCCCTCCACTTT,CASSAPTAGNSPLHF
.,TRBV29-1,few,TRBJ2-1,TGCAGCGTTGAAGGTTTTACGGAGCAGTTCTTC,CSVEGFTEQFF
TRBD1,TRBV15,.,TRBJ1-4,TGTGCCACCAGCAGAGACCCCCCGGGGGGACAGGAAAAACTGTTTTTT,CATSRDPPGGQEKLFF
.,TRBV4-3,few,TRBJ2-1,TGCGCCAGCAGCCAAGACAACCAGCCGTACTACAATGAGCAGTTCTTC,CASSQDNQPYYNEQFF
.,TRBV19,.,TRBJ2-2,TGTGCCACTCGCGTTGGCACCGGGGAGCTGTTTTTT,CATRVGTGELFF
TRBD1,TRBV2,few,TRBJ2-1,TGTGCCAGCAGCCTCGGGACAGGGGAGTTCTTC,CASSLGTGEFF
.,TRBV2,few,TRBJ2-2,TGTGCCAGCAGTCTCGACAGACTCAACACCGGGGAGCTGTTTTTT,CASSLDRLNTGELFF
.,TRBV20-1,.,TRBJ2-7,TGCAGTGCTAGAGAGGGCAGGTCCTACGAGCAGTACTTC,CSAREGRSYEQYF
.,TRBV7-9,few,TRBJ2-5,TGTGCCAGCAGCGAAACGACGGGCCGGAATCAAGAGACCCAGTACTTC,CASSETTGRNQETQYF
.,TRBV7-6,.,TRBJ2-5,TGTGCCAGCAGATCGGGACTTGCCACGTACCAAGAGACCCAGTACTTC,CASRSGLATYQETQYF
.,TRBV7-2,.,TRBJ2-3,TGTGCCAGCAGCTTCCTAAGAGATACGCAGTATTTT,CASSFLRDTQYF
TRBD1,TRBV24-1,few,TRBJ2-2,TGTGCCACCAGTATCAACAGGGGGAGGAACACCGGGGAGCTGTTTTTT,CATSINRGRNTGELFF
.,TRBV7-2,.,TRBJ1-2,TGTGCCAGCAGCTTAAGTTCGGACAGATCTATTGGCTACACCTTC,CASSLSSDRSIGYTF
TRBD2,TRBV12-3/TRBV12-4,few,TRBJ2-1,TGTGCCAGCAGTTTTGAGCGATGGCGGGGGGGTGTAAATGAGCAGTTCTTC,CASSFERWRGGVNEQFF
TRBD1,TRBV4-1,few,TRBJ2-7,TGCGCCAGCAGCCAAGATGGGACAGGCTACGAGCAGTACTTC,CASSQDGTGYEQYF
TRBD1,TRBV7-6,.,TRBJ2-7,TGTGCCAGCAGCTCAGCGGGGACAGGGGACGAGCAGTACTTC,CASSSAGTGDEQYF
TRBD1,TRBV7-2,few,TRBJ2-7,TGTGCCAGCAGCTCCGGGACAGTCAGCTACGAGCAGTACTTC,CASSSGTVSYEQYF
.,TRBV5-1,.,TRBJ2-1,TGCGCCAGCAGCTTGGGTGCGGGGAGCTACTCCTACAATGAGCAGTTCTTC,CASSLGAGSYSYNEQFF
TRBD1,TRBV9,few,TRBJ1-1,TGTGCCAGCAGCGTATCCGGACAGGGGGGAATGAACACTGAAGCTTTCTTT,CASSVSGQGGMNTEAFF
.,TRBV18,few,TRBJ1-2,TGTGCCAGCTTGGACACTCCTAACTATGGCTACACCTTC,CASLDTPNYGYTF
TRBD1,TRBV5-1,few,TRBJ1-1,TGCGCCAGCAGCTCGTGGACAGGGGAAGCTTTCTTT,CASSSWTGEAFF
.,TRBV18,.,TRBJ2-3,TGTGCCAGCTCACCATCACTAGCAGGCACAGATACGCAGTATTTT,CASSPSLAGTDTQYF
.,TRBV10-3,.,TRBJ1-6,TGTGCCATCAGGGACCCCGGACAGATTTATAATTCACCCCTCCACTTT,CAIRDPGQIYNSPLHF
TRBD2,TRBV6-5,.,TRBJ2-5,TGTGCCAGCAGTTATTTAGCGGGAGGGTCAGAGACCCAGTACTTC,CASSYLAGGSETQYF
TRBD2,TRBV7-8,few,TRBJ2-7,TGTGCCAGCAGCGAGCGGGGGGGCCTCGCCTACGAGCAGTACTTC,CASSERGGLAYEQYF
TRBD2,TRBV7-2,.,TRBJ2-3,TGTGCCAGCAGCGCCGTCGGGGGGAGGCGCACAGATACGCAGTATTTT,CASSAVGGRRTDTQYF
TRBD1,TRBV4-1,.,TRBJ2-7,TGCGCCAGCAGCCGACCGGGACAGGGGTCCCTCGAGCAGTACTTC,CASSRPGQGSLEQYF
.,TRBV12-3/TRBV12-4,.,TRBJ2-7,TGTGCCAGCAGTCTGAGTAGGGCCCTCGAGCAGTACTTC,CASSLSRALEQYF
.,TRBV7-9,few,TRBJ2-7,TGTGCCAGCAGCTTAGCGCCGGACGGGCCTTCCTACGAGCAGTACTTC,CASSLAPDGPSYEQYF
.,TRBV7-6,many,TRBJ2-2,TGTGCCAGCAGCTTTCAAGGGGTTAACACCGGGGAGCTGTTTTTT,CASSFQGVNTGELFF
TRBD1,TRBV20-1,few,TRBJ2-7,TGCAGTGTACTGTCACAGGGGGTGGTACCCTACGAGCAGTACTTC,CSVLSQGVVPYEQYF
.,TRBV6-5,few,TRBJ2-7,TGTGCCAGCAGTTTGGGAACTGCCGACGAGCAGTACTTC,CASSLGTADEQYF
.,TRBV5-1,.,TRBJ2-3,TGCGCCAGCAGCTTGAGTAGCTGGGCAGATACGCAGTATTTT,CASSLSSWADTQYF
TRBD1,TRBV5-1,few,TRBJ2-1,TGCGCCAGCAGCTCGACAGGGGCAGGGCACAATGAGCAGTTCTTC,CASSSTGAGHNEQFF
TRBD1,TRBV7-2,.,TRBJ2-5,TGTGCCAGCAACCACAGGGGGCAGGAGACCCAGTACTTC,CASNHRGQETQYF
TRBD1,TRBV12-3/TRBV12-4,few,TRBJ2-1,TGTGCCAGCAGTGCAAATACCGGGACAGGGGCTTCTGAGCAGTTCTTC,CASSANTGTGASEQFF
.,TRBV30,.,TRBJ2-4,TGTGCCGCAACATCCCAATTACTAGCCAAAAACATTCAGTACTTC,CAATSQLLAKNIQYF
TRBD2,TRBV5-4,few,TRBJ2-3,TGTGCCAGCAGCCCTCGTGGCGGGGGGGCAACTAGCACAGATACGCAGTATTTT,CASSPRGGGATSTDTQYF